This TCR beta chain was identified in a study of blood T cell repertoires in COVID-19. Trimming removed 6 bases from V and 8 bases from J, with 16 bases in between. This CDR3 is 13 amino acids long. CDR1 LGHNT and CDR2 FRNRAP come from the germline V gene. Sequenced by immunoSEQ multiplex PCR; TCRdb stores in-frame clones only, minus some. Of over 200,000 clones in the sample, nearly 90% were seen once. The chain employs TRBV12-5 and TRBJ1-2, with D perhaps TRBD1 (6 bases). Sequencing used PBMCs or T cells enriched from blood (not recorded which). The receptor comes from a man under 40 who had recovered from COVID-19. CDR3 DNA: TGTGCTAGTGGCGCTATATCAGGACAGGGCTACACCTTC. Translating gives CASGAISGQGYTF. Using reference TRBV12-5 and TRBJ1-2 for the parts outside the CDR3, the full variable domain is DARVTQTPRHKVTEMGQEVTMRCQPILGHNTVFWYRQTMMQGLELLAYFRNRAPLDDSGMPKDRFSAEMPDATLATLKIQPSEPRDSAVYFCASGAISGQGYTFGSGTRLTVV.